One and the same sample provided the 4 T cell receptor beta chains below, sequenced in a study of beta chain features in type 1 diabetes. Overall study results and limits: Among all four CD4+ subsets, Type 1 diabetes patients had TCRB CDR3s that were moderately but significantly shorter.

Reverse transcribing all isolated RNA meant expressed TCRB transcripts were sequenced. Libraries were prepared by immunoSEQ multiplex PCR; TCRdb keeps only in-frame clonotypes and omits some of them. The data show about 28,000 clones, approximately 65% seen once. Their cognate antigens are unknown. Sequences were obtained from Tregs from blood. The origin of the receptors is a woman younger than 45 with type 1 diabetes.

This rearrangement joins TRBV4-1 to TRBJ1-2; TRBD1 agrees at 7 bases. This CDR3 is 13 amino acids long. With V trimmed by 4 bases and J by 5 bases, 4 bases remained unmatched. Per the germline V gene, CDR1 is MGHRA and CDR2 is YSYEKL. This chain's CDR3 is CASSPGQDYGYTF. CDR3 in DNA: TGCGCCAGCAGCCCAGGACAGGATTATGGCTACACCTTC.

V and J are TRBV5-1 and TRBJ1-2, with D uncertain. Germline values: CDR1 SGHRS, CDR2 YFSETQ. V was clipped by 5 bases and J by 6 bases, with 14 bases between them. The CDR3 is made up of 13 amino acids. The CDR3 here is CASRAGRRDGYTF. CDR3 nucleotide sequence: TGCGCCAGCAGGGCCGGGAGGAGAGATGGCTACACCTTC.

The J gene is TRBJ2-2, the V gene TRBV10-3; D is possibly TRBD1 (5 bases). Germline CDR1 ENHRY, CDR2 SYGVKD. Trimming pared 10 bases from V and 3 bases from J, leaving 18 bases between. CDR3 length: 15 amino acids. The CDR3 sequence is CATQGYQRDTGELFF. CDR3 sequence (DNA): TGTGCCACGCAGGGCTACCAAAGGGACACCGGGGAGCTGTTTTTT.

The chain employs TRBV10-3 and TRBJ2-7, with TRBD2 as a possible D gene (6 bases). The CDR3 covers 13 residues. V was trimmed by 6 bases and J by 3 bases, leaving 12 bases between them. The germline V gene has CDR1 ENHRY and CDR2 SYGVKD. The CDR3 here is CAIRRDFSYEQYF. CDR3 nucleotides: TGTGCCATCAGAAGGGACTTCAGCTACGAGCAGTACTTC.